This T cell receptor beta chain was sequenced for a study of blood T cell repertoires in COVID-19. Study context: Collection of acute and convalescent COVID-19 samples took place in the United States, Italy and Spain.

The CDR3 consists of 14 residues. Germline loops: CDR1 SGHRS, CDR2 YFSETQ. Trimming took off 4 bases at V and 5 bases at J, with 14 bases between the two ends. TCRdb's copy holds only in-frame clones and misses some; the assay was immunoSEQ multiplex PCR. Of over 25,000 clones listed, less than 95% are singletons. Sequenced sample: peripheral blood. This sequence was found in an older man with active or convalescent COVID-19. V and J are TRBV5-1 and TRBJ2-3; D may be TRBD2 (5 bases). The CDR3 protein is CASSPAARGDTQYF. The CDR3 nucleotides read TGCGCCAGCAGCCCGGCGGCTCGGGGAGATACGCAGTATTTT.